A single count supports the clone carrying this TCR beta chain. The V segment lost 3 bases and the J segment 2 bases; nucleotides outside the gene matches: 7. The V gene's germline CDR1 is KGHSH and CDR2 LQKENI. This CDR3 comprises 16 residues. The data are from a study of blood T cell repertoires in COVID-19. Study summary: COVID-19 samples collected from the United States, Italy and Spain covered acute and convalescent phases.

Original analysis: For nucleated cells, counts were estimated from reference gene primer amplification. Sequencing was performed with immunoSEQ multiplex PCR; in TCRdb, only in-frame clones are kept and a portion is missing. The V and J calls and clone size come from that table; D and trimming were worked out from the DNA. The data show about 300,000 clones, with roughly 88% seen just once and less than 10% held by the top ten. The sequencing sample was made of peripheral blood. The receptor was isolated from a man in his late teens or twenties with active or convalescent COVID-19. J is TRBJ1-3 and V is TRBV18; 7 nucleotides align to TRBD1. The CDR3 region has the DNA TGTGCCAGCTCACCTTGGACAGGCAAAGCTGGAAACACCATATATTTT. It translates to CASSPWTGKAGNTIYF.